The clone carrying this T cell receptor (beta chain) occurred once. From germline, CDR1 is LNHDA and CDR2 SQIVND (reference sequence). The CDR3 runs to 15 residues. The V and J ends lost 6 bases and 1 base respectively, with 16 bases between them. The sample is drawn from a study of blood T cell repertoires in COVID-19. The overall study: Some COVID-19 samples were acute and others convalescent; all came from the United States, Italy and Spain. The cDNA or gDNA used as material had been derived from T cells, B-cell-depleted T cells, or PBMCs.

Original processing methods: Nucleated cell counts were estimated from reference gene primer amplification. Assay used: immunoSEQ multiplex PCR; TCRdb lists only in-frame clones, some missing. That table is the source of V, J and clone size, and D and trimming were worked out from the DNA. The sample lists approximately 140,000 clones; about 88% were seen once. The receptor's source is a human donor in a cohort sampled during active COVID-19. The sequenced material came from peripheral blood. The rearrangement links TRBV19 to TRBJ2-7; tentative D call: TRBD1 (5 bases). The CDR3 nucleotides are TGTGCCAGTAGAACTAAGGGGATCACGTCCTACGAGCAGTACTTC. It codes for CASRTKGITSYEQYF.